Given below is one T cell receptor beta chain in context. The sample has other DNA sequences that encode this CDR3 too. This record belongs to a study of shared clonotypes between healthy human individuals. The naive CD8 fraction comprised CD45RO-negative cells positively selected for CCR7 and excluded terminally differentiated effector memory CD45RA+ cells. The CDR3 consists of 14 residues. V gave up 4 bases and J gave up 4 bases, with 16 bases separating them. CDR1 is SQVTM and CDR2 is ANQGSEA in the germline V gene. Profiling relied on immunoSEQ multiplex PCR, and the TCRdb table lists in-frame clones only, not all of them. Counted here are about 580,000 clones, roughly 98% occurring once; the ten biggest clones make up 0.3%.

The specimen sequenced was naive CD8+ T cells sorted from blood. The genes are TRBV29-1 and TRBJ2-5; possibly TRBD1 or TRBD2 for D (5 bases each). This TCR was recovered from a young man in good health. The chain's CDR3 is CSVVPPGRGETQYF. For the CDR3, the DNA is TGCAGCGTTGTACCGCCAGGGAGAGGAGAGACCCAGTACTTC.